These T cell receptor beta chains were read from a single sample in a study of T-cell memory formation after mild COVID-19. TCRdb redid the calling of the 5' RACE reads with MiXCR, one entry per CDR3 protein. The sample yields approximately 260,000 distinct CDR3 sequences, approximately 16% seen once. Sequenced material: PBMCs or a T cell subset sorted from them (not recorded which). The receptor source for this set is a man younger than 30 who had mild COVID-19 (a few samples of this study predate the infection). Cell type and time point are not known. Both conserved end residues are part of each CDR3. The order of the fields is V gene, J gene, D gene, clone size, CDR3 protein, CDR3 DNA. D genes are given only for firm matches. Clone size is given for some rows only: seen once, a few or many times, or a class if the clone is expanded.

v_gene: TRBV5-6; j_gene: TRBJ2-4; d_gene: .; abundance: few; CDR3aa: CASSLASEIAKNIQYF; CDR3nt: TGTGCCAGCAGCTTGGCGTCAGAAATAGCCAAAAACATTCAGTACTTC
v_gene: TRBV4-1; j_gene: TRBJ2-7; d_gene: TRBD1; abundance: few; CDR3aa: CASSQDIGTALYEQYF; CDR3nt: TGCGCCAGCAGCCAAGATATCGGGACAGCTCTTTACGAGCAGTACTTC
v_gene: TRBV5-1; j_gene: TRBJ1-3; d_gene: .; abundance: .; CDR3aa: CASRNGHGSGNTIYF; CDR3nt: TGCGCCAGCAGGAACGGACACGGCTCTGGAAACACCATATATTTT
v_gene: TRBV4-1; j_gene: TRBJ1-5; d_gene: TRBD1; abundance: few; CDR3aa: CASSSGGGVQPQHF; CDR3nt: TGCGCCAGCAGCTCAGGGGGAGGGGTTCAGCCCCAGCATTTT
v_gene: TRBV6-5; j_gene: TRBJ1-1; d_gene: .; abundance: .; CDR3aa: CASSQNGFYSEAFF; CDR3nt: TGTGCCAGCAGCCAAAACGGGTTTTACTCTGAAGCTTTCTTT
v_gene: TRBV7-9; j_gene: TRBJ2-2; d_gene: TRBD1; abundance: few; CDR3aa: CASDRVTGELFF; CDR3nt: TGTGCCAGCGACAGGGTCACCGGGGAGCTGTTTTTT
v_gene: TRBV4-1; j_gene: TRBJ1-5; d_gene: .; abundance: few; CDR3aa: CASSQEYGDSNQPQHF; CDR3nt: TGCGCCAGCAGCCAAGAATACGGTGATAGCAATCAGCCCCAGCATTTT
v_gene: TRBV5-1; j_gene: TRBJ1-5; d_gene: .; abundance: .; CDR3aa: CASSTGAGDQPQHF; CDR3nt: TGCGCCAGCAGCACCGGGGCGGGAGATCAGCCCCAGCATTTT
v_gene: TRBV24-1; j_gene: TRBJ2-1; d_gene: .; abundance: few; CDR3aa: CATQATGYNEQFF; CDR3nt: TGTGCCACCCAAGCGACGGGATACAATGAGCAGTTCTTC
v_gene: TRBV7-2; j_gene: TRBJ2-7; d_gene: .; abundance: .; CDR3aa: CASSLDPPYEQYF; CDR3nt: TGTGCCAGCAGCTTAGATCCCCCCTACGAGCAGTACTTC
v_gene: TRBV6-6; j_gene: TRBJ1-2; d_gene: .; abundance: .; CDR3aa: CASSSGEGLLRGYTF; CDR3nt: TGTGCCAGCAGTTCGGGGGAGGGGTTGTTACGTGGCTACACCTTC
v_gene: TRBV3-1; j_gene: TRBJ2-5; d_gene: .; abundance: few; CDR3aa: CASSSGRVETQYF; CDR3nt: TGTGCCAGCAGCTCCGGGCGGGTAGAGACCCAGTACTTC
v_gene: TRBV6-2/TRBV6-3; j_gene: TRBJ2-3; d_gene: .; abundance: .; CDR3aa: CASSSRGAADTQYF; CDR3nt: TGTGCCAGCAGTTCCCGGGGGGCAGCAGATACGCAGTATTTT
v_gene: TRBV4-2; j_gene: TRBJ1-5; d_gene: .; abundance: .; CDR3aa: CASSQDFGGRDHQPQHF; CDR3nt: TGTGCCAGCAGCCAAGACTTTGGGGGGCGCGACCATCAGCCCCAGCATTTT
v_gene: TRBV7-9; j_gene: TRBJ2-1; d_gene: TRBD2; abundance: .; CDR3aa: CASSTSRGAHEQFF; CDR3nt: TGTGCCAGCAGTACCTCGCGGGGGGCACATGAGCAGTTCTTC
v_gene: TRBV7-3; j_gene: TRBJ1-1; d_gene: .; abundance: few; CDR3aa: CASSSLGGRVSGELTEAFF; CDR3nt: TGTGCCAGCAGCTCGTTAGGTGGCAGGGTATCTGGCGAGTTGACTGAAGCTTTCTTT
v_gene: TRBV6-6; j_gene: TRBJ1-5; d_gene: .; abundance: .; CDR3aa: CASTAQKDQPQHF; CDR3nt: TGTGCCAGCACGGCACAGAAGGATCAGCCCCAGCATTTT
v_gene: TRBV10-2; j_gene: TRBJ2-3; d_gene: TRBD1; abundance: few; CDR3aa: CASSETGVSTDTQYF; CDR3nt: TGCGCCAGCAGTGAGACAGGGGTGAGCACAGATACGCAGTATTTT
v_gene: TRBV2; j_gene: TRBJ2-3; d_gene: TRBD2; abundance: few; CDR3aa: CASSGSGGAADTQYF; CDR3nt: TGTGCCAGCAGTGGGAGCGGGGGGGCCGCAGATACGCAGTATTTT
v_gene: TRBV25-1; j_gene: TRBJ1-1; d_gene: TRBD1; abundance: .; CDR3aa: CASSDRTGSNTEAFF; CDR3nt: TGTGCCAGCAGTGACCGGACAGGGTCGAACACTGAAGCTTTCTTT
v_gene: TRBV27; j_gene: TRBJ2-3; d_gene: .; abundance: .; CDR3aa: CASSLDWSEQYF; CDR3nt: TGTGCCAGCAGTTTAGATTGGTCAGAGCAGTATTTT
v_gene: TRBV5-1; j_gene: TRBJ1-1; d_gene: .; abundance: .; CDR3aa: CASSKAGGNPTEAFF; CDR3nt: TGCGCCAGCAGCAAGGCGGGTGGGAATCCCACTGAAGCTTTCTTT
v_gene: TRBV7-2; j_gene: TRBJ2-3; d_gene: .; abundance: .; CDR3aa: CASSLTSIGQYF; CDR3nt: TGTGCCAGCAGCCTTACTTCGATTGGGCAGTATTTT
v_gene: TRBV7-9; j_gene: TRBJ1-2; d_gene: .; abundance: few; CDR3aa: CAGSLGWTATF; CDR3nt: TGTGCCGGCAGCTTAGGATGGACTGCGACCTTC
v_gene: TRBV7-9; j_gene: TRBJ1-2; d_gene: TRBD1; abundance: .; CDR3aa: CASSFGGQGYYGYTF; CDR3nt: TGTGCCAGCAGCTTTGGAGGACAGGGGTACTATGGCTACACCTTC
v_gene: TRBV5-4; j_gene: TRBJ1-4; d_gene: .; abundance: .; CDR3aa: CASSLIGEGNEKLFF; CDR3nt: TGTGCCAGCAGCTTGATCGGGGAGGGGAATGAAAAACTGTTTTTT